Listed here are 23 T cell receptor beta chains from one sample, sequenced in a study of blood T cell repertoires in COVID-19. TCRdb's copy holds only in-frame clones and misses some; the assay was immunoSEQ multiplex PCR. The table shows around 430,000 clones, with about 91% occurring only once. Sequencing used peripheral blood. Receptor source: a woman aged 45 to 65 with COVID-19, enrolled during active disease.

The rearrangement links TRBV6-5 to TRBJ1-1, with D unclear. The CDR3 is made up of 14 amino acids. Per germline, CDR1 MNHEY and CDR2 SVGAGI. V was pared by 6 bases and J by 0 bases, with 11 bases between. CDR3 in amino acids: CASRQTPMNTEAFF. CDR3 nucleotides: TGTGCCAGCAGGCAAACTCCTATGAACACTGAAGCTTTCTTT.

CDR3 sequence reads: CASSEWDRVIGAFF. The CDR3 DNA reads TGTGCCAGCAGTGAGTGGGACAGGGTGATTGGAGCTTTCTTT. The J gene is TRBJ1-1, the V gene TRBV2, with 9 bases that match TRBD1. CDR1 is SNHLY, CDR2 FYNNEI, per germline. The junction had 9 bases not matched to a gene; V was cut back by 3 bases and J by 10 bases. The CDR3 runs 14 residues.

The chain combines TRBV4-2 with TRBJ2-7; 10 nucleotides align to TRBD1. CDR1 and CDR2 from the germline V gene are LGHNA and YNFKEQ. With 1 base clipped from V and 6 bases from J, the junction kept 6 bases outside the gene matches. The CDR3 length is 15 residues. The CDR3 DNA is TGTGCCAGCAGCCAAGGTGGGACAGGGGTGGGCGAGCAGTACTTC. This translates into CASSQGGTGVGEQYF.

V is TRBV15 and J is TRBJ2-7, with TRBD2 matching over 10 bases. CDR1 and CDR2 (germline): LNHNV, YYDKDF (reference sequence). The CDR3 covers 14 residues. V lost 4 bases, J lost 0 bases, and 0 bases stayed unmatched. CDR3 sequence: CATSTSGGSYEQYF. CDR3 DNA: TGTGCCACCAGCACTAGCGGGGGCTCCTACGAGCAGTACTTC.

The genes are TRBV7-8 and TRBJ2-2, with TRBD1 identical over 8 bases. V was pared by 4 bases and J by 0 bases, with 4 bases of the junction left unmatched. CDR3 length equals 16 residues. Germline assignment: CDR1 SGHVS and CDR2 FQNEAQ. The DNA of the CDR3 is TGTGCCAGCAGCTCAGGACAGGGTTCGAACACCGGGGAGCTGTTTTTT. It is translated as CASSSGQGSNTGELFF.

The chain combines TRBV3-1 (or the pseudogene TRBV3-2) with TRBJ1-4; the match to TRBD1 covers 8 bases. Germline CDR1 and CDR2: LGHDT and YNNKEL (reference sequence). V dropped 2 bases and J dropped 10; count of bases not matched to a gene: 3. CDR3 size: 13 residues. CDR3 DNA: TGTGCCAGCAGCCAAACCAGGGGGCGAAAACTGTTTTTT. Protein product: CASSQTRGRKLFF.

The chain uses TRBV19 and TRBJ2-6; D gene unclear. Looked up from germline, CDR1 is LNHDA and CDR2 is SQIVND (reference sequence). Deletions cut 3 bases from V and 0 bases from J, with 6 bases between. This CDR3 spans 15 amino acids. Here the CDR3 reads CASSILDSGANVLTF. CDR3 nucleotide sequence: TGTGCCAGTAGTATTTTAGACTCTGGGGCCAACGTCCTGACTTTC.

This CDR3 reads CASSLKGDGYTF. The CDR3 nucleotides are TGTGCCAGCAGTTTAAAGGGGGATGGCTACACCTTC. This chain links TRBV28 with TRBJ1-2; D is perhaps TRBD1 (6 bases). The germline gives CDR1 MDHEN, CDR2 SYDVKM. The CDR3 has 12 amino acids. V lost 2 bases, J lost 6 bases, and 7 bases lay in between.

This sequence joins TRBV3-1 (or the pseudogene TRBV3-2) and TRBJ2-3, with 10 positions matching TRBD2. This CDR3 comprises 17 residues. V trimming: 5 bases; J trimming: 0 bases; junction bases outside the gene matches: 8. Looked up from germline, CDR1 is LGHDT and CDR2 is YNNKEL (reference sequence). The CDR3: CASSSLAGGSSTDTQYF. CDR3 in DNA: TGTGCCAGCAGCTCGTTAGCGGGAGGCTCTAGCACAGATACGCAGTATTTT.

The chain has TRBV30 and TRBJ2-6; no definite D call. With 0 bases removed from V and 4 bases from J, the gap between germline ends came to 16 bases. This CDR3 comprises 17 residues. The germline CDR1 and CDR2 sequences are GTSNPN and SVGIG (reference sequence). CDR3 protein: CAWSVKLLGSGANVLTF. CDR3 sequence (DNA): TGTGCCTGGAGTGTAAAGTTGCTGGGCTCCGGGGCCAACGTCCTGACTTTC.

The rearrangement links TRBV9 to TRBJ2-7; 8 bases map to TRBD1. The germline CDR1 and CDR2 sequences are SGDLS and YYNGEE. V was clipped by 0 bases and J by 3 bases; unmatched bases: 2. CDR3 length equals 14 residues. CDR3 sequence reads: CASSVGTGIYEQYF. CDR3 nucleotide sequence: TGTGCCAGCAGCGTAGGGACAGGGATCTACGAGCAGTACTTC.

V is TRBV5-4 and J is TRBJ1-1; TRBD1 might be the D (5 bases). Germline CDR1 reads SGHNT; CDR2 reads YYREEE (reference sequence). This CDR3 comprises 15 residues. V lost 4 bases and J 1 base, leaving 14 bases between the germline ends. CDR3 residues: CASSESITGNTEAFF. The DNA of the CDR3 is TGTGCCAGCAGCGAGAGTATCACAGGGAACACTGAAGCTTTCTTT.

The gene calls are TRBV5-6 and TRBJ1-2; 8 bases match TRBD1. Losses at the gene ends were 3 bases for V and 7 bases for J; bases not matched to a gene: 11. CDR3 length: 15 amino acids. Germline values: CDR1 SGHDT, CDR2 YYEEEE. The CDR3 loop reads CASSWDRTGAGGYTF. The CDR3 DNA is TGTGCCAGCAGCTGGGACAGGACAGGAGCCGGTGGCTACACCTTC.

The V and J genes are TRBV2 and TRBJ2-7; a weak D match, TRBD2 (6 bases). The germline V and J ends were trimmed by 1 base and 0 bases, with 10 bases remaining between them. This CDR3 is built from 15 residues. Germline CDR1 is SNHLY and CDR2 is FYNNEI. The CDR3 region is CASSEDRGTSYEQYF. In DNA, the CDR3 is TGTGCCAGCAGTGAAGATCGGGGGACCTCCTACGAGCAGTACTTC.

The chain combines TRBV18 with TRBJ2-2, with TRBD1 matching over 8 bases. The V gene's germline CDR1 is KGHSH and CDR2 LQKENI. The CDR3 runs to 16 residues. J was trimmed by 4 bases and V by 2 bases; bases with no gene match: 6. In nucleotides, the CDR3 is TGTGCCAGCTCACCAATAGGGACAGGTCCCACCGGGGAGCTGTTTTTT. Translated, it gives CASSPIGTGPTGELFF.

This clone came up once. Here the CDR3 DNA reads TGTGCCAGCAGCTTGACAGGGGCCGGCACCGGGGAGCTGTTTTTT. Its translation: CASSLTGAGTGELFF. This chain links TRBV7-2 with TRBJ2-2; 8 bases map to TRBD1. V lost 3 bases to trimming and J lost 4 bases; unmatched junction nucleotides: 4. The CDR3 contains 15 residues. Germline V gene sequence: CDR1 SGHTA, CDR2 FQGNSA.

The V and J genes are TRBV28 and TRBJ1-5; TRBD1 agrees at 9 bases. V shed 7 bases, J shed 3 bases, and the junction held 10 bases outside the gene matches. CDR3 length: 16 residues. Per the germline V gene, CDR1 is MDHEN and CDR2 is SYDVKM. The CDR3 loop reads CASISTGGLFNQPQHF. The CDR3 DNA is TGTGCCAGCATTTCCACAGGGGGCCTTTTCAATCAGCCCCAGCATTTT.

The chain joins TRBV30 to TRBJ2-2; D unresolved. Trimming pared 5 bases from V and 1 base from J, leaving 11 bases between. The CDR3 is made up of 14 amino acids. The germline V gene has CDR1 GTSNPN and CDR2 SVGIG (reference sequence). In DNA form, the CDR3 reads TGTGCCTGGCGACCTCTAGTGAACACCGGGGAGCTGTTTTTT. This encodes CAWRPLVNTGELFF.

The chain employs TRBV6-5 and TRBJ1-1; maybe TRBD1 (5 bases). The CDR3 runs 14 residues. CDR1 and CDR2 from the germline V gene are MNHEY and SVGAGI. Trimming pared 8 bases from V and 4 bases from J, leaving 17 bases between. The CDR3 protein is CASSPQGIGTEAFF. Written as DNA, the CDR3 is TGTGCCAGCTCCCCCCAGGGTATCGGCACTGAAGCTTTCTTT.

The CDR3: CAILLGELFF. The CDR3 region has the DNA TGTGCCATCCTCCTGGGGGAGCTGTTTTTT. V is TRBV12-3 or TRBV12-4 and J is TRBJ2-2; D remains unclear. The CDR3 sequence is 10 residues long. V was shortened by 10 bases and J by 8 bases, with 8 bases between the two germline ends.

The chain links TRBV28 to TRBJ1-3, with D possibly matching TRBD1 (6 bases). CDR3 length equals 15 residues. Germline CDR1 and CDR2: MDHEN and SYDVKM. Trimming took off 6 bases at V and 3 bases at J, with 15 bases between the two ends. The CDR3 sequence is CASRSGGAGGNTIYF. In nucleotides, the CDR3 is TGTGCCAGCAGGTCCGGGGGGGCGGGTGGAAACACCATATATTTT.

The CDR3 loop is CAWRGGASNQPQHF. CDR3 coding DNA: TGTGCCTGGAGGGGGGGGGCCAGCAATCAGCCCCAGCATTTT. The chain recombines TRBV30 with TRBJ1-5, with a possible D match to TRBD1 (6 bases). The V end was cut by 3 bases, the J end by 1 base, with 10 bases between. The CDR3 has 14 amino acids. CDR1 GTSNPN and CDR2 SVGIG come from the germline V gene (reference sequence).

This clone was recorded once. This chain joins TRBV5-1 and TRBJ2-1, with D possibly matching TRBD2 (5 bases). CDR3 length: 14 residues. The germline V gene has CDR1 SGHRS and CDR2 YFSETQ. Trimming stripped 4 bases from V and 9 bases from J, with 17 bases between. CDR3 bases: TGCGCCAGCAGCCAGAGGCGGGCCGAAAGTGAGCAGTTCTTC. The encoded protein is CASSQRRAESEQFF.